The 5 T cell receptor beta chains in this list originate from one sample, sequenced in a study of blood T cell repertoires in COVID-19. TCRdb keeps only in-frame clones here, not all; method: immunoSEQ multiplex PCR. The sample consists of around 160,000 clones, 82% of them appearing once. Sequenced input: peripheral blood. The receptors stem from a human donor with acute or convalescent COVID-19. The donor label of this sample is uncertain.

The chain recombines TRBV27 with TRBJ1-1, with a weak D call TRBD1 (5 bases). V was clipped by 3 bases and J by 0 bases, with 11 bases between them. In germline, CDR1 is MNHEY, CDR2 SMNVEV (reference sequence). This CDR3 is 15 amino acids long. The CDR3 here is CASSFAGGLNTEAFF. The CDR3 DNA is TGTGCCAGCAGTTTTGCCGGGGGGTTGAACACTGAAGCTTTCTTT.

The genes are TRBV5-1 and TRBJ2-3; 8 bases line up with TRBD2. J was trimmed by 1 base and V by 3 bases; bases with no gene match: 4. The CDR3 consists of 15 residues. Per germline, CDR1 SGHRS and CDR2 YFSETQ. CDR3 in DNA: TGCGCCAGCAGCTCGACTAGCGCCCGCACAGATACGCAGTATTTT. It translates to CASSSTSARTDTQYF.

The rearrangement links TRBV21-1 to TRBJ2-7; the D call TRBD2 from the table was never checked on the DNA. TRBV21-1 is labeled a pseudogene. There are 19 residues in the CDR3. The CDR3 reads CARHLFLIASGGVAHEQYF. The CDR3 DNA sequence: TGTGCCAGGCACCTCTTCTTAATAGCTAGCGGGGGAGTGGCTCACGAGCAGTACTTC.

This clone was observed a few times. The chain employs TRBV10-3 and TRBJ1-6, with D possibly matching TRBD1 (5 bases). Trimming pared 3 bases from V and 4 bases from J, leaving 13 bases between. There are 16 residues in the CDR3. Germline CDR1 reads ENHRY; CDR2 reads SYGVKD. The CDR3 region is CAISDPTQGYNSPLHF. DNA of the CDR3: TGTGCCATCAGTGACCCCACTCAGGGATATAATTCACCCCTCCACTTT.

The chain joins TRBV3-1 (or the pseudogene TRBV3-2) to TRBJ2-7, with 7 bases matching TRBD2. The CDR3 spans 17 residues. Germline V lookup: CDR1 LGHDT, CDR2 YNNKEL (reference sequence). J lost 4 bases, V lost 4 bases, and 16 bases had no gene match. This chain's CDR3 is CASSPPRGSGVTYEQYF. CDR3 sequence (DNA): TGTGCCAGCAGCCCGCCCCGGGGGAGCGGGGTAACTTACGAGCAGTACTTC.